This T cell receptor beta chain was identified in a study of blood T cell repertoires in COVID-19. Overall study context: COVID-19 samples, acute and convalescent, were from the United States, Italy and Spain. From T cells, B-cell-depleted T cells, or PBMCs came the material, which was cDNA or gDNA.

Original analysis: Amplification with reference gene primers provided the estimates of nucleated cell counts. The method was immunoSEQ multiplex PCR; TCRdb's version includes in-frame clones alone and lacks a portion of them. Clone size and the V and J calls come from that table; the DNA yielded D and trimming. Among more than 70,000 clones listed, over 80% were seen once. This CDR3 contains 15 residues. With 3 bases removed from V and 4 bases from J, the gap between germline ends came to 14 bases. CDR1 and CDR2 (germline): SGHAT, FQNNGV. The rearrangement links TRBV11-2 to TRBJ2-3, with D tentatively TRBD1 (6 bases). The specimen sequenced was peripheral blood. The clonotype originates from a woman aged 45-59 years in a cohort sampled during active COVID-19. CDR3 DNA sequence: TGTGCCAGCAGCTTCTCACACGACAGGTCAGATACGCAGTATTTT. It encodes CASSFSHDRSDTQYF.